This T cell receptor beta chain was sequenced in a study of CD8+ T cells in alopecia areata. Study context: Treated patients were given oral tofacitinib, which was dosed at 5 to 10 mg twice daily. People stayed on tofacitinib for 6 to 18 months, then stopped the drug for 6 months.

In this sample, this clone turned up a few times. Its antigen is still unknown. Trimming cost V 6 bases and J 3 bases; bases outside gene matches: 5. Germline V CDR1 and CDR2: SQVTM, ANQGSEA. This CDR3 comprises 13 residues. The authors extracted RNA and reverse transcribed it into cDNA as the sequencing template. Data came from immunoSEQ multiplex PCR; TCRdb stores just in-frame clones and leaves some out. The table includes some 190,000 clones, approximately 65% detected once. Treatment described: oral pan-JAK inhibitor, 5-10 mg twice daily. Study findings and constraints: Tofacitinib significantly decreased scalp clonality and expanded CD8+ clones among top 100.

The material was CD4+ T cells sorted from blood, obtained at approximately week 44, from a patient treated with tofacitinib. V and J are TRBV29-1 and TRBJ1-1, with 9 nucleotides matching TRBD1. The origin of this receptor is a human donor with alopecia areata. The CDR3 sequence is CSVHRGLDTEAFF. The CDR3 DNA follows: TGCAGCGTACACAGGGGGCTTGACACTGAAGCTTTCTTT.